The 20 T cell receptor beta chains below come from one sample, sequenced in a study of blood T cell repertoires in COVID-19. The protocol was immunoSEQ multiplex PCR, while the TCRdb copy is restricted to in-frame clones and leaves out a portion. The sample holds just under 70,000 clones, 86% seen once. The specimen was peripheral blood. These receptors came from a man aged 25 to 40 with acute or convalescent COVID-19.

The chain carries TRBV6-5 and TRBJ2-1, with unresolved D. Germline CDR1 reads MNHEY; CDR2 reads SVGAGI. The V and J ends lost 5 bases and 0 bases respectively, with 5 bases between them. The CDR3 has 13 residues. CDR3 nucleotide sequence: TGTGCCAGCAGTATAGCCTCCTACAATGAGCAGTTCTTC. It is translated as CASSIASYNEQFF.

The chain employs TRBV6-5 and TRBJ2-2, with 9 bases lining up with TRBD2. The CDR3 has 15 residues. V lost 2 bases and J lost 11; bases outside the gene matches: 9. In germline, CDR1 is MNHEY, CDR2 SVGAGI. The chain's CDR3 is CASSYKIAGAGELFF. CDR3 sequence (DNA): TGTGCCAGCAGTTACAAAATAGCGGGGGCTGGCGAGCTGTTTTTT.

V is TRBV9 and J is TRBJ1-1; 7 bases fit TRBD1. From germline, CDR1 is SGDLS and CDR2 YYNGEE. This CDR3 region has 13 residues. Unmatched junction bases numbered 5, after V lost 4 bases and J lost 5 bases. The chain's CDR3 is CASSQGGRTEAFF. CDR3 sequence (DNA): TGTGCCAGCAGCCAGGGGGGTCGGACTGAAGCTTTCTTT.

The rearrangement links TRBV27 to TRBJ2-7, with 7 bases fitting TRBD2. The V gene end was trimmed by 3 bases and the J gene end by 3 bases; junction bases not matched to a gene: 8. CDR1 is MNHEY, CDR2 SMNVEV, per germline (reference sequence). The CDR3 spans 15 residues. This CDR3 is CASSLGRAGYYEQYF. In DNA, the CDR3 is TGTGCCAGCAGTTTGGGGAGGGCCGGTTACTACGAGCAGTACTTC.

This chain links TRBV18 with TRBJ1-1, with TRBD1 as a possible D gene (5 bases). V lost 4 bases, J lost 4 bases, and 10 bases lay in between. The CDR3 length is 13 residues. In germline, CDR1 is KGHSH, CDR2 LQKENI. The CDR3 region is CASSRQMSTEAFF. CDR3 in DNA: TGTGCCAGCTCACGACAGATGAGCACTGAAGCTTTCTTT. The complete variable domain, with remaining parts taken from reference TRBV18 and TRBJ1-1, reads NAGVMQNPRHLVRRRGQEARLRCSPMKGHSHVYWYRQLPEEGLKFMVYLQKENIIDESGMPKERFSAEFPKEGPSILRIQQVVRGDSAAYFCASSRQMSTEAFFGQGTRLTVV.

The chain links TRBV18 to TRBJ2-5, with 7 bases lining up with TRBD1. V lost 6 bases to trimming and J lost 2 bases; unmatched junction nucleotides: 3. This CDR3 spans 13 amino acids. CDR1 and CDR2 (germline): KGHSH, LQKENI. The CDR3 region is CASSWTGQETQYF. CDR3 DNA sequence: TGTGCCAGCTCTTGGACAGGACAAGAGACCCAGTACTTC.

The chain carries TRBV6-4 and TRBJ2-1; perhaps TRBD1 as D (5 bases). CDR1 and CDR2 from the germline V gene are MRHNA and SNTAGT. V lost 4 bases and J lost 3, with 13 bases in between. CDR3 length equals 15 residues. The CDR3 DNA follows: TGTGCCAGCAGTGTCGAGGCAGGGAACTACAATGAGCAGTTCTTC. The encoded protein is CASSVEAGNYNEQFF.

V usage is TRBV9 and J usage is TRBJ1-6; TRBD1 is a possible D gene (5 bases). V lost 0 bases to trimming and J lost 7 bases, with 11 bases between them. Germline V lookup: CDR1 SGDLS, CDR2 YYNGEE. The CDR3 runs to 15 residues. The CDR3, as DNA: TGTGCCAGCAGCGTAGTCGACAGCTTGAATTCACCCCTCCACTTT. This codes for CASSVVDSLNSPLHF.

The chain is built from TRBV20-1 and TRBJ2-1; possible D gene TRBD2, 6 bases. CDR1 DFQATT and CDR2 SNEGSKA come from the germline V gene (reference sequence). Deletions cut 3 bases from V and 7 bases from J, with 10 bases between. The CDR3 length is 12 residues. CDR3 sequence (DNA): TGCAGTGCTAGTCGGGAGAGAAATGAGCAGTTCTTC. Amino acids: CSASRERNEQFF.

The rearrangement uses TRBV4-2 and TRBJ2-3, with D maybe TRBD2 (5 bases). The germline CDR1 and CDR2 sequences are LGHNA and YNFKEQ. CDR3 length equals 15 residues. Trimming left V 1 base short and J 3 bases short, with 11 bases between. This CDR3 is CASSQGAAYTDTQYF. The DNA of the CDR3 is TGTGCCAGCAGCCAAGGAGCGGCCTATACAGATACGCAGTATTTT.

The chain couples TRBV19 to TRBJ1-6; D gene ambiguous. V was shortened by 6 bases and J by 9 bases, with 15 bases between the two germline ends. The CDR3 consists of 14 residues. Germline-derived CDR1 and CDR2 are LNHDA and SQIVND (reference sequence). As DNA, the CDR3 is TGTGCCAGTAGAGAGGAGACGGGGATTTCACCCCTCCACTTT. Amino acids: CASREETGISPLHF.

The chain carries TRBV11-2 and TRBJ2-2; D possibly corresponds to TRBD2 (5 bases). This CDR3 region has 14 residues. V was pared by 5 bases and J by 7 bases, with 14 bases between. Germline CDR1 and CDR2: SGHAT and FQNNGV. DNA for the CDR3: TGTGCCAGCAGCCCTCCCACGGGGTACGGGGAGCTGTTTTTT. It codes for CASSPPTGYGELFF.

J is TRBJ1-2 and V is TRBV4-1; 8 bases agree with TRBD1. The CDR3 totals 16 residues. Looked up from germline, CDR1 is MGHRA and CDR2 is YSYEKL. V shed 4 bases and J 2 bases; nucleotides not matched to a gene: 9. CDR3 coding DNA: TGCGCCAGCAGCCGAAGAAGGACAGGGCAGAACTATGGCTACACCTTC. Encoded protein: CASSRRRTGQNYGYTF.

The chain is built from TRBV4-1 and TRBJ2-2, with D possibly being TRBD1 (5 bases). V shed 8 bases and J shed 1 base, with 5 bases lying between them. The germline V gene has CDR1 MGHRA and CDR2 YSYEKL. CDR3 length: 12 residues. The CDR3 DNA is TGCGCCAGCCAGGGGAACACCGGGGAGCTGTTTTTT. Protein: CASQGNTGELFF.

The V and J genes are TRBV6-6 and TRBJ2-1; TRBD2 aligns across 9 bases. Unmatched junction bases numbered 4, after V lost 6 bases and J lost 4 bases. Germline V gene lookup returns CDR1 MNHNY and CDR2 SVGAGI (reference sequence). The CDR3 spans 14 residues. CDR3 DNA sequence: TGTGCCAGCAGGATGCGGGAGGGGTACAATGAGCAGTTCTTC. Amino acid sequence: CASRMREGYNEQFF.

The chain links TRBV6-5 to TRBJ1-5; 7 nucleotides align to TRBD1. The CDR3 spans 13 residues. CDR1 and CDR2 (germline): MNHEY, SVGAGI. Losses at the gene ends were 6 bases for V and 7 bases for J; bases not matched to a gene: 6. The CDR3 loop is CASSEGARQPQHF. The CDR3 DNA is TGTGCCAGCAGCGAGGGGGCACGGCAGCCCCAGCATTTT.

The V call is TRBV7-2, the J call TRBJ2-5, with 15 bases lining up with TRBD2. In germline, CDR1 is SGHTA, CDR2 FQGNSA. This CDR3 region has 17 residues. The V gene end was trimmed by 3 bases and the J gene end by 5 bases; junction bases not matched to a gene: 7. The CDR3 protein is CASSLGLAGGLGETQYF. The CDR3 DNA sequence: TGTGCCAGCAGCTTGGGACTAGCGGGAGGATTGGGGGAGACCCAGTACTTC.

The chain recombines TRBV12-3 or TRBV12-4 with TRBJ2-2; no definite D call. The CDR3 is 12 amino acids. V was pared by 3 bases and J by 6 bases, with 5 bases between. This CDR3 reads CASSFFPGELFF. CDR3 nucleotides: TGTGCCAGCAGTTTCTTCCCCGGGGAGCTGTTTTTT.

This chain joins TRBV6-6 and TRBJ2-6; D unresolved. The V end was cut by 5 bases, the J end by 2 bases, with 13 bases between. The germline gives CDR1 MNHNY, CDR2 SVGAGI (reference sequence). The CDR3 length is 16 residues. The DNA of the CDR3 is TGTGCCAGCAGTAGTCGAACAAATCCTGGGGCCAACGTCCTGACTTTC. Its translation: CASSSRTNPGANVLTF.

This clone was seen more than once but under ten times. In DNA form, the CDR3 reads TGTGCCAGTAGACGGGACTCCAGCTCTGGAAACACCATATATTTT. Protein sequence: CASRRDSSSGNTIYF. The chain recombines TRBV19 with TRBJ1-3; D is possibly TRBD1 (5 bases). Germline CDR1 is LNHDA and CDR2 is SQIVND (reference sequence). CDR3 length: 15 residues. With 6 bases removed from V and 0 bases from J, the gap between germline ends came to 12 bases.